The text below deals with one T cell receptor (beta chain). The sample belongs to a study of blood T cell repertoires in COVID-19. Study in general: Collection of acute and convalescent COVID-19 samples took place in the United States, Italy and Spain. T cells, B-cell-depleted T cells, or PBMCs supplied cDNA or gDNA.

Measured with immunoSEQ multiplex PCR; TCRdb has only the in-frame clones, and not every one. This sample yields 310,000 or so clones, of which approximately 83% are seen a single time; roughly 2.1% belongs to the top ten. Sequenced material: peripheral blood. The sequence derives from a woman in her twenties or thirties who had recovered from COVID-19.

The CDR3 DNA sequence: TGTGCCAGCAGCGCCGACACCTACGAGCAGTACTTC. It yields the protein CASSADTYEQYF. The genes are TRBV2 and TRBJ2-7; unclear D gene. The CDR3 covers 12 residues. In germline, CDR1 is SNHLY, CDR2 FYNNEI. Trimming removed 6 bases from V and 2 bases from J, with 8 bases in between.